This is a list of T cell receptor beta chains from one sample in a study of post-analysis software for immune sequencing data. One entry per CDR3 protein, called by TCRdb with MiXCR from the PCR reads. The table has approximately 350,000 distinct CDR3 sequences, less than 35% seen once. The sample comprised blood. These receptors were collected from a girl aged 10-17 years with multiple sclerosis. CDR3s include the opening cysteine and the closing phenylalanine or tryptophan. The D gene is left open where the match is weak. Only some rows state a clone size, as once, few, many or a class for expanded clones.

abundance,len,v_gene,j_gene,d_gene,CDR3aa,CDR3nt
NA,13,TRBV20-1,TRBJ1-2,TRBD1,CSALTGDDYGYTF,TGCAGTGCTTTGACAGGGGACGACTATGGCTACACCTTC
NA,16,TRBV7-9,TRBJ1-1,TRBD1,CASSSPPTGPSTEAFF,TGTGCCAGCAGCTCCCCCCCGACAGGGCCGAGCACTGAAGCTTTCTTT
few,13,TRBV20-1,TRBJ2-5,TRBD1,CSGPDRLQETQYF,TGCAGTGGTCCGGACAGGCTACAAGAGACCCAGTACTTC
NA,13,TRBV19,TRBJ1-1,NA,CASRKSGTKRAFF,TGTGCCAGTAGAAAATCCGGGACCAAGCGAGCTTTCTTT
NA,16,TRBV18,TRBJ1-1,NA,CASSPLQGPENTEAFF,TGTGCCAGCTCACCCTTACAGGGCCCCGAGAACACTGAAGCTTTCTTT
NA,16,TRBV4-1,TRBJ2-2,NA,CASSQFPGRGPGELFF,TGCGCCAGCAGCCAATTTCCGGGCAGGGGTCCCGGGGAGCTGTTTTTT
once,14,TRBV11-3,TRBJ2-1,NA,CASSLGPGHNEQFF,TGTGCCAGCAGCTTAGGGCCCGGGCACAATGAGCAGTTCTTC
NA,14,TRBV4-2,TRBJ2-5,TRBD2,CASSQDTSVETQYF,TGTGCCAGCAGCCAAGATACTAGCGTAGAGACCCAGTACTTC
NA,12,TRBV2,TRBJ2-7,NA,CASSPGEYEQYF,TGTGCCAGCAGTCCAGGGGAATACGAGCAGTACTTC
few,18,TRBV28,TRBJ2-3,TRBD1,CASSHTRTGAGGTDTQYF,TGTGCCAGCAGTCATACCCGCACAGGGGCAGGCGGCACAGATACGCAGTATTTT
NA,13,TRBV20-1,TRBJ2-5,TRBD2,CSADLAGEETQYF,TGCAGTGCTGATCTAGCGGGGGAAGAGACCCAGTACTTC
NA,15,TRBV5-6,TRBJ2-7,NA,CASSPAGGSNYEQYF,TGTGCCAGCAGCCCGGCCGGCGGGTCCAACTACGAGCAGTACTTC
NA,14,TRBV5-6,TRBJ1-2,NA,CASSSLDRNYGYTF,TGTGCCAGCAGCTCACTCGACAGGAACTATGGCTACACCTTC
NA,14,TRBV20-1,TRBJ2-5,TRBD2,CSASRTSSQETQYF,TGCAGTGCTAGCAGGACTAGTTCCCAAGAGACCCAGTACTTC
few,15,TRBV12-3/TRBV12-4,TRBJ1-1,TRBD1,CASSPTDREGAEAFF,TGTGCCAGCAGTCCCACGGACAGGGAAGGGGCTGAAGCTTTCTTT
once,16,TRBV5-1,TRBJ2-3,TRBD1,CTSRPGTGSSPDTQYF,TGCACCAGCAGACCCGGGACAGGGTCGTCACCAGATACGCAGTATTTT
NA,13,TRBV2,TRBJ1-5,NA,CASSVSQVEPQHF,TGTGCCAGCAGTGTCTCACAGGTTGAACCCCAGCATTTT
few,15,TRBV7-3,TRBJ2-3,TRBD2,CASSFSGTRSDTQYF,TGTGCCAGCAGCTTTTCCGGGACTAGATCAGATACGCAGTATTTT
NA,14,TRBV5-6,TRBJ2-3,TRBD2,CASSYPGEGDTQYF,TGTGCCAGCAGCTATCCGGGGGAGGGAGATACGCAGTATTTT
NA,15,TRBV6-5,TRBJ1-5,NA,CASSLDRRENQPQHF,TGTGCCAGCAGCCTAGACAGGAGAGAGAATCAGCCCCAGCATTTT
few,14,TRBV12-3/TRBV12-4,TRBJ2-5,NA,CASSSPGMQETQYF,TGTGCCAGCAGTTCCCCGGGCATGCAAGAGACCCAGTACTTC
few,14,TRBV6-5,TRBJ2-7,TRBD2,CASESGGSPYEQYF,TGTGCCTCAGAGAGCGGGGGGTCGCCCTACGAGCAGTACTTC
NA,13,TRBV9,TRBJ1-1,TRBD1,CASSVDQTGKAFF,TGTGCCAGCAGCGTAGATCAGACAGGGAAAGCTTTCTTT
NA,16,TRBV7-2,TRBJ2-3,TRBD2,CASSLAGAGGTDTQYF,TGTGCCAGCAGCTTAGCTGGGGCGGGGGGGACAGATACGCAGTATTTT
NA,15,TRBV4-1,TRBJ1-1,NA,CASSLGASWNTEAFF,TGCGCCAGCAGCCTGGGAGCATCATGGAACACTGAAGCTTTCTTT
NA,15,TRBV9,TRBJ2-5,TRBD1,CASSVRQGWTETQYF,TGTGCCAGCAGCGTTAGACAGGGATGGACTGAGACCCAGTACTTC
NA,14,TRBV29-1,TRBJ1-2,NA,CSVAVQTGHYGYTF,TGCAGCGTTGCGGTACAAACGGGGCACTATGGCTACACCTTC
NA,13,TRBV12-3/TRBV12-4,TRBJ1-2,TRBD1,CASTWQGAYGYTF,TGTGCCAGCACGTGGCAGGGGGCCTATGGCTACACCTTC
NA,15,TRBV7-9,TRBJ2-1,TRBD1,CASSPPRGRIDEQFF,TGTGCCAGCAGCCCACCCAGGGGGCGCATCGATGAGCAGTTCTTC
few,14,TRBV6-4,TRBJ1-4,NA,CASSGVTTNEKLFF,TGTGCCAGCAGCGGAGTAACAACTAATGAAAAACTGTTTTTT
NA,14,TRBV5-1,TRBJ1-2,TRBD1,CASSLMQGEEGYTF,TGCGCCAGCAGCTTGATGCAGGGGGAGGAAGGCTACACCTTC
few,13,TRBV27,TRBJ2-1,TRBD1,CATQDRSYNEQFF,TGTGCCACCCAGGACAGGAGCTACAATGAGCAGTTCTTC
NA,12,TRBV3-1,TRBJ2-7,NA,CASSVSSYEQYF,TGTGCCAGCAGCGTTAGCTCCTACGAGCAGTACTTC
NA,14,TRBV12-3/TRBV12-4,TRBJ2-5,NA,CASSLFQGLETQYF,TGTGCCAGCAGTTTATTCCAGGGCCTGGAGACCCAGTACTTC
few,15,TRBV12-3/TRBV12-4,TRBJ2-7,NA,CASSAPRVGDYEQYF,TGTGCCAGCAGTGCACCCAGGGTGGGAGATTACGAGCAGTACTTC
NA,14,TRBV29-1,TRBJ2-2,NA,CSVERQPNTGELFF,TGCAGCGTTGAACGGCAACCGAACACCGGGGAGCTGTTTTTT
NA,17,TRBV10-3,TRBJ2-1,TRBD1,CAISESPTGTTYNEQFF,TGTGCCATCAGTGAGTCTCCGACAGGGACGACCTACAATGAGCAGTTCTTC
NA,13,TRBV4-3,TRBJ2-7,NA,CASSQGTEYEQYF,TGCGCCAGCAGCCAAGGGACAGAATACGAGCAGTACTTC
NA,14,TRBV12-3/TRBV12-4,TRBJ1-5,NA,CASTYGTPGQPQHF,TGTGCCAGCACCTACGGGACACCGGGACAGCCCCAGCATTTT
NA,13,TRBV6-6,TRBJ2-1,NA,CASSYGQGGEQFF,TGTGCCAGCAGTTACGGGCAGGGGGGTGAGCAGTTCTTC
NA,14,TRBV20-1,TRBJ2-1,TRBD1,CSAIGGMGYNEQFF,TGCAGTGCTATAGGGGGCATGGGCTACAATGAGCAGTTCTTC
few,13,TRBV10-3,TRBJ1-2,NA,CAISGTGEDGYTF,TGTGCCATCAGTGGTACGGGGGAAGATGGTTACACCTTC
NA,18,TRBV11-2,TRBJ2-1,NA,CASSLGMRGASSYNEQFF,TGTGCCAGCAGCTTAGGGATGAGGGGGGCAAGCTCCTACAATGAGCAGTTCTTC
few,15,TRBV6-5,TRBJ1-2,NA,CASSYGVRQNYGYTF,TGTGCCAGCAGTTACGGGGTTCGACAGAACTATGGCTACACCTTC
few,15,TRBV28,TRBJ2-1,NA,CASIPSGSPYNEQFF,TGTGCCAGCATTCCCTCCGGGAGCCCCTACAATGAGCAGTTCTTC
few,15,TRBV7-8,TRBJ2-3,TRBD1,CASSTGQGTTDTQYF,TGTGCCAGCAGCACGGGACAGGGTACCACAGATACGCAGTATTTT
NA,14,TRBV7-9,TRBJ2-7,NA,CTSSPMQSSYEQYF,TGTACCAGCAGCCCAATGCAGAGCTCCTACGAGCAGTACTTC
few,12,TRBV7-9,TRBJ1-5,NA,CSSSLYPQPQHF,TGTTCCAGCAGCTTGTATCCCCAGCCCCAGCATTTT
NA,15,TRBV5-1,TRBJ2-7,NA,CASSLSGRGCYEQYF,TGCGCCAGCAGCTTGTCGGGCAGGGGCTGTTACGAGCAGTACTTC
few,16,TRBV6-1,TRBJ1-5,NA,CASSEVGQAINQPQHF,TGTGCCAGCAGTGAAGTGGGGCAGGCAATCAATCAGCCCCAGCATTTT
NA,14,TRBV5-4,TRBJ2-5,NA,CASTAYDVQETQYF,TGTGCCAGCACCGCGTATGACGTCCAAGAGACCCAGTACTTC